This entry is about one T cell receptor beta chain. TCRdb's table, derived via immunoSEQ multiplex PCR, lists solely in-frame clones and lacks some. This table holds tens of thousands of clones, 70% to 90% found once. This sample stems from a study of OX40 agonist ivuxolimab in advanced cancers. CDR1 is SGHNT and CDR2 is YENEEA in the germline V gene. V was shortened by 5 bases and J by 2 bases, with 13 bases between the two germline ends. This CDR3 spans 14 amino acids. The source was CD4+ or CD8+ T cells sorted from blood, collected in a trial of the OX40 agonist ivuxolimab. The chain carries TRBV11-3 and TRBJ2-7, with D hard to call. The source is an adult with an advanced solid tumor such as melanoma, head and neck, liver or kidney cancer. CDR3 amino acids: CASSPPGSAYEQYF. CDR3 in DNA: TGTGCCAGCAGCCCCCCCGGCAGTGCCTACGAGCAGTACTTC.